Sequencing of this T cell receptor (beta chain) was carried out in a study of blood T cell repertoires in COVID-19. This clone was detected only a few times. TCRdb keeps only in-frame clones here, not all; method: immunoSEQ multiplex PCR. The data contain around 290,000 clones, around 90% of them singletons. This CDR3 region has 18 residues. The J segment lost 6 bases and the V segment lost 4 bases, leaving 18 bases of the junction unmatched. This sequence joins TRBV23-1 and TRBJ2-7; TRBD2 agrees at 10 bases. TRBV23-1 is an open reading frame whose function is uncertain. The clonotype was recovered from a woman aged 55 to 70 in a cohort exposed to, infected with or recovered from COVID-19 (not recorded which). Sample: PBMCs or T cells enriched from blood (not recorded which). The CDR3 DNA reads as TGCGCCAGCAGTCCCCGGGGGGCCCCCGGGACTAGCGCCTGCGAGCAGTACTTC. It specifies CASSPRGAPGTSACEQYF.